These T cell receptor beta chains were read from a single sample in a study of identical twins. Via MiXCR, TCRdb re-called the 5' RACE reads, giving one row per CDR3 protein. The sample includes some 300,000 distinct CDR3 sequences, 12% of them seen just once. This sample was shared with a second study, whose subject was yellow fever vaccine responses in identical twins.

Sequencing was performed on CD8+ T cells sorted from blood. These receptors all stem from a woman aged 18-29 years in good health. The CDR3 runs from the conserved cysteine through the conserved F or W. The D gene is left open where the match is weak. Where a row states a size, it is once, few, many or the class of an expanded clone; other rows omit it.

j_gene: TRBJ2-1
d_gene: TRBD2
abundance: few
v_gene: TRBV29-1
CDR3nt: TGCAGCGTTGAAGATGGAGTTGCGGGAGTAGGGTACAATGAGCAGTTCTTC
CDR3aa: CSVEDGVAGVGYNEQFF

j_gene: TRBJ1-2
d_gene: TRBD1
abundance: few
v_gene: TRBV5-1
CDR3nt: TGCGCCAGCAGCTTTCGGGACAGCCAGAACTATGGCTACACCTTC
CDR3aa: CASSFRDSQNYGYTF

j_gene: TRBJ1-5
d_gene: .
abundance: few
v_gene: TRBV11-2
CDR3nt: TGTGCCAGCAGCGAAACGGGCGCCAATCAGCCCCAGCATTTT
CDR3aa: CASSETGANQPQHF

j_gene: TRBJ2-2
d_gene: .
abundance: .
v_gene: TRBV15
CDR3nt: TGTGCCACCAGCACCCCACGGCATTTTGGCCTCGAGCATCGTACCGGGGAGCTGTTTTTT
CDR3aa: CATSTPRHFGLEHRTGELFF

j_gene: TRBJ1-5
d_gene: .
abundance: .
v_gene: TRBV27
CDR3nt: TGTGCCAGCAGTTTCTCCTTATATCAGCCCCAGCATTTT
CDR3aa: CASSFSLYQPQHF

j_gene: TRBJ2-1
d_gene: .
abundance: few
v_gene: TRBV16
CDR3nt: TGTGCCAGCAGCCAATCGCAAGGGATCTACAATGAGCAGTTCTTC
CDR3aa: CASSQSQGIYNEQFF

j_gene: TRBJ2-2
d_gene: .
abundance: .
v_gene: TRBV24-1
CDR3nt: TGTGCCACCAGTGACTTGTGGGCGACGAACACCGGGGAGCTGTTTTTT
CDR3aa: CATSDLWATNTGELFF

j_gene: TRBJ2-1
d_gene: .
abundance: many
v_gene: TRBV29-1
CDR3nt: TGCAGCGTTGAAGATATCGGGGTGTTCTACAATGAGCAGTTCTTC
CDR3aa: CSVEDIGVFYNEQFF

j_gene: TRBJ2-5
d_gene: .
abundance: few
v_gene: TRBV4-1
CDR3nt: TGCGCCAGCAGCCAAGAAGAATGGGGGAGGGGGAAGAATCAAGAGACCCAGTACTTC
CDR3aa: CASSQEEWGRGKNQETQYF

j_gene: TRBJ2-1
d_gene: .
abundance: .
v_gene: TRBV14
CDR3nt: TGTGCCAGCAGCCAAGCATTCGGTAGCTCCTACAATGAGCAGTTCTTC
CDR3aa: CASSQAFGSSYNEQFF

j_gene: TRBJ2-2
d_gene: .
abundance: .
v_gene: TRBV2
CDR3nt: TGTGCCAGCAGTGAACAGACAGCTAACACCGGGGAGCTGTTTTTT
CDR3aa: CASSEQTANTGELFF

j_gene: TRBJ2-4
d_gene: .
abundance: few
v_gene: TRBV3-1
CDR3nt: TGTGCCAGCAGCCAAGATTCCCCCTTGTACGGCGAAATTGAAATAGCCAAAAACATTCAGTACTTC
CDR3aa: CASSQDSPLYGEIEIAKNIQYF

j_gene: TRBJ2-5
d_gene: .
abundance: few
v_gene: TRBV2
CDR3nt: TGTGCCACCTTCAGGGTCCGGGAGACCCAGTACTTC
CDR3aa: CATFRVRETQYF

j_gene: TRBJ2-2
d_gene: .
abundance: few
v_gene: TRBV9
CDR3nt: .
CDR3aa: CASSVAGFGAGELFF

j_gene: TRBJ2-1
d_gene: TRBD1
abundance: once
v_gene: TRBV15
CDR3nt: TGTGCCACCAGCAGAAAAGGACAGGGTTTCAATGAGCAGTTCTTC
CDR3aa: CATSRKGQGFNEQFF

j_gene: TRBJ2-3
d_gene: .
abundance: .
v_gene: TRBV28
CDR3nt: TGTGCCAGCAGTTTAGCAACTACCGGTGGTACAGATACGCAGTATTTT
CDR3aa: CASSLATTGGTDTQYF

j_gene: TRBJ2-5
d_gene: .
abundance: few
v_gene: TRBV7-9
CDR3nt: TGTGCCAGCAGCCCCGCTTGGGGGACACGCCAAGAGACCCAGTACTTC
CDR3aa: CASSPAWGTRQETQYF

j_gene: TRBJ1-1
d_gene: .
abundance: few
v_gene: TRBV6-2/TRBV6-3
CDR3nt: TGTGCCAGCAGTTACTTGGGGGAAAACACTGAAGCTTTCTTT
CDR3aa: CASSYLGENTEAFF

j_gene: TRBJ2-4
d_gene: TRBD1
abundance: .
v_gene: TRBV28
CDR3nt: TGTGCCAGCAGTTCCATCCGGGACAGGGTACAGATAGCCAAAAACATTCAGTACTTC
CDR3aa: CASSSIRDRVQIAKNIQYF

j_gene: TRBJ2-1
d_gene: TRBD2
abundance: few
v_gene: TRBV5-1
CDR3nt: TGCGCCAGCAGCTGGGGACTAGCGGGGAACTCCTACAATGAGCAGTTCTTC
CDR3aa: CASSWGLAGNSYNEQFF

j_gene: TRBJ2-6
d_gene: .
abundance: .
v_gene: TRBV7-9
CDR3nt: TGTGCCAGCAGCCCGGAGTCCAACGTCCTGACTTTC
CDR3aa: CASSPESNVLTF

j_gene: TRBJ2-7
d_gene: .
abundance: few
v_gene: TRBV7-2
CDR3nt: TGTGCCAGCAGACCTACCGGGACTGCAATCTACGAGCAGTACTTC
CDR3aa: CASRPTGTAIYEQYF

j_gene: TRBJ2-3
d_gene: .
abundance: few
v_gene: TRBV24-1
CDR3nt: TGTGCCACCAGTGATCCTGGATCGTGGGGGAACACAGATACGCAGTATTTT
CDR3aa: CATSDPGSWGNTDTQYF

j_gene: TRBJ1-1
d_gene: .
abundance: few
v_gene: TRBV20-1
CDR3nt: TGCAGTGCTAGAGATGCCAGACTCTCAGGCACCCGGGGCGCTGAAGCTTTCTTT
CDR3aa: CSARDARLSGTRGAEAFF

j_gene: TRBJ2-6
d_gene: .
abundance: few
v_gene: TRBV20-1
CDR3nt: TGCAGTGCTAGAGACCCAATACCTGGGGCCAACGTCCTGACTTTC
CDR3aa: CSARDPIPGANVLTF

j_gene: TRBJ2-3
d_gene: TRBD1
abundance: .
v_gene: TRBV7-9
CDR3nt: TGTGCCAGCAGCTTTTGGACAGGGTTGCCAGATACGCAGTATTTT
CDR3aa: CASSFWTGLPDTQYF

j_gene: TRBJ2-3
d_gene: .
abundance: many
v_gene: TRBV7-9
CDR3nt: TGTGCCAGCACCGCGGAGAGTAGCACAGATACGCAGTATTTT
CDR3aa: CASTAESSTDTQYF

j_gene: TRBJ2-1
d_gene: TRBD2
abundance: many
v_gene: TRBV7-6
CDR3nt: TGTGCCAGCAGCTCCGATTTAGCGGGTGCCACCTACAATGAGCAGTTCTTC
CDR3aa: CASSSDLAGATYNEQFF

j_gene: TRBJ2-1
d_gene: .
abundance: .
v_gene: TRBV19
CDR3nt: TGTGCCAGTAATGACGGGAGCTACAATGAGCAGTTCTTC
CDR3aa: CASNDGSYNEQFF

j_gene: TRBJ2-1
d_gene: TRBD2
abundance: few
v_gene: TRBV7-6
CDR3nt: TGTGCCAGCAGCTTAGAAGCTAGCGGGGGCAGAAATGAGCAGTTCTTC
CDR3aa: CASSLEASGGRNEQFF

j_gene: TRBJ1-4
d_gene: TRBD1
abundance: few
v_gene: TRBV12-3/TRBV12-4
CDR3nt: TGTGCCAGCAACAGACAGGGACGGCCGGAGAATGAAAAACTGTTTTTT
CDR3aa: CASNRQGRPENEKLFF

j_gene: TRBJ2-5
d_gene: .
abundance: .
v_gene: TRBV7-9
CDR3nt: TGTGCCAGCACCCGAGAGGGGGTCGGGGAGACCCAGTACTTC
CDR3aa: CASTREGVGETQYF

j_gene: TRBJ2-1
d_gene: TRBD2
abundance: .
v_gene: TRBV7-9
CDR3nt: TGTGCCACGGCTTTAGCGGGAGGGCCCGATGAGCAGTTCTTC
CDR3aa: CATALAGGPDEQFF

j_gene: TRBJ2-6
d_gene: .
abundance: few
v_gene: TRBV12-5
CDR3nt: TGTGCTAGTGGTTTGGAAGCTGGGGCCAACGTCCTGACTTTC
CDR3aa: CASGLEAGANVLTF

j_gene: TRBJ2-1
d_gene: TRBD2
abundance: .
v_gene: TRBV3-1
CDR3nt: TGTGCCAGCAGCCTACGGACTAGCGCGAACAATGAGCAGTTCTTC
CDR3aa: CASSLRTSANNEQFF

j_gene: TRBJ2-2
d_gene: TRBD1
abundance: .
v_gene: TRBV7-8
CDR3nt: TGTGCCAGCAGCCCGGGACAGGGGGCGGTCGGGGAGCTGTTTTTT
CDR3aa: CASSPGQGAVGELFF

j_gene: TRBJ2-3
d_gene: TRBD2
abundance: .
v_gene: TRBV28
CDR3nt: TGTGCCAGCAGAGACGAAGGTGGACTAGGCACAGATACGCAGTATTTT
CDR3aa: CASRDEGGLGTDTQYF

j_gene: TRBJ2-2
d_gene: .
abundance: few
v_gene: TRBV29-1
CDR3nt: TGCAGCGGATCGAGTGTAAACACCGGGGAGCTGTTTTTT
CDR3aa: CSGSSVNTGELFF

j_gene: TRBJ1-6
d_gene: .
abundance: few
v_gene: TRBV12-3/TRBV12-4
CDR3nt: TGTGCCAGCAACCGACAAGAAGATAATTCACCCCTCCACTTT
CDR3aa: CASNRQEDNSPLHF

j_gene: TRBJ2-4
d_gene: TRBD1
abundance: once
v_gene: TRBV15
CDR3nt: TGTGCCACTAGCCCCGGACAGGGGATAACGCTAGCCAAAAACATTCAGTACTTC
CDR3aa: CATSPGQGITLAKNIQYF

j_gene: TRBJ1-1
d_gene: TRBD1
abundance: .
v_gene: TRBV6-5
CDR3nt: TGTGCCAGCAGTTACTACCTGACAGGGGCAACTGAAGCTTTCTTT
CDR3aa: CASSYYLTGATEAFF

j_gene: TRBJ2-3
d_gene: TRBD2
abundance: few
v_gene: TRBV9
CDR3nt: TGTGCCAGCAGCGTTTTGGCGGGAGGAACAGATACGCAGTATTTT
CDR3aa: CASSVLAGGTDTQYF

j_gene: TRBJ2-3
d_gene: TRBD2
abundance: .
v_gene: TRBV7-6
CDR3nt: TGTGCCAGCAGCCCCTTTCTCCTAGCGGGAGGCTCAGATACGCAGTATTTT
CDR3aa: CASSPFLLAGGSDTQYF

j_gene: TRBJ2-1
d_gene: .
abundance: .
v_gene: TRBV4-1
CDR3nt: TGCGCCAGCAGCCAATCGCCGCGACAAGTTTTGAATGAGCAGTTCTTC
CDR3aa: CASSQSPRQVLNEQFF

j_gene: TRBJ2-1
d_gene: TRBD1
abundance: .
v_gene: TRBV2
CDR3nt: TGTGCCAGCAGGGCCACAGGGGATCGCTCCTACAATGAGCAGTTCTTC
CDR3aa: CASRATGDRSYNEQFF

j_gene: TRBJ2-1
d_gene: TRBD2
abundance: few
v_gene: TRBV2
CDR3nt: TGTGCCAGCAGTCCGGGACTAGCGGGAGGGCCGAAATACAATGAGCAGTTCTTC
CDR3aa: CASSPGLAGGPKYNEQFF

j_gene: TRBJ1-1
d_gene: TRBD1
abundance: .
v_gene: TRBV5-1
CDR3nt: TGCGCCAGCAGCCAGACAGGGGGCGTCACTGAAGCTTTCTTT
CDR3aa: CASSQTGGVTEAFF

j_gene: TRBJ2-7
d_gene: .
abundance: few
v_gene: TRBV4-1
CDR3nt: TGCGCCAGCAGCCAGGGGGTCGGGGGGCTGCCCGAGCAGTACTTC
CDR3aa: CASSQGVGGLPEQYF

j_gene: TRBJ2-7
d_gene: .
abundance: few
v_gene: TRBV7-9
CDR3nt: TGTGCCAGCAGCTTAGCAGACCTTAGCACCTACGAGCAGTACTTC
CDR3aa: CASSLADLSTYEQYF

j_gene: TRBJ2-2
d_gene: .
abundance: .
v_gene: TRBV11-2
CDR3nt: TGTGCCAGCAGCTTAGATCTAGGTTTGGGCACCGGGGAGCTGTTTTTT
CDR3aa: CASSLDLGLGTGELFF

j_gene: TRBJ1-4
d_gene: .
abundance: few
v_gene: TRBV6-5
CDR3nt: TGTGCCAGCAGTTACTCCGATGGGGGTGAAAAACTGTTTTTT
CDR3aa: CASSYSDGGEKLFF

j_gene: TRBJ2-7
d_gene: .
abundance: few
v_gene: TRBV5-6
CDR3nt: TGTGCCAGCAGCCAATCCGAGATGTGGTACGAGCAGTACTTC
CDR3aa: CASSQSEMWYEQYF

j_gene: TRBJ2-3
d_gene: .
abundance: .
v_gene: TRBV5-1
CDR3nt: TGCGCCAGCAGACACCTAGGGTCAGATACGCAGTATTTT
CDR3aa: CASRHLGSDTQYF

j_gene: TRBJ2-3
d_gene: TRBD2
abundance: .
v_gene: TRBV27
CDR3nt: TGTGCCAGCAGTTTGTGGATTAGCGGGAGTAGAGATACGCAGTATTTT
CDR3aa: CASSLWISGSRDTQYF

j_gene: TRBJ2-1
d_gene: .
abundance: .
v_gene: TRBV12-3/TRBV12-4
CDR3nt: TGTGCCAGCAACCCCGTGAGGGCAAGCAATGAGCAGTTCTTC
CDR3aa: CASNPVRASNEQFF

j_gene: TRBJ2-2
d_gene: .
abundance: .
v_gene: TRBV5-1
CDR3nt: TGCGCCAGCAGCCCCGGGTCGGACACCGGGGAGCTGTTTTTT
CDR3aa: CASSPGSDTGELFF

j_gene: TRBJ2-2
d_gene: TRBD2
abundance: .
v_gene: TRBV28
CDR3nt: TGTGCCAGCAGTTTACGGCGGGAGGGTAGGACCGGGGAGCTGTTTTTT
CDR3aa: CASSLRREGRTGELFF

j_gene: TRBJ1-6
d_gene: .
abundance: many
v_gene: TRBV12-3/TRBV12-4
CDR3nt: TGTGCCAGCAGCCAGGGTCCCCGCGTCCACTTT
CDR3aa: CASSQGPRVHF

j_gene: TRBJ2-1
d_gene: .
abundance: many
v_gene: TRBV7-9
CDR3nt: TGTGCCAGCAGCCCGACAGCTGAGCAGTTCTTC
CDR3aa: CASSPTAEQFF